Listed below are T cell receptor beta chains from one sample, sequenced in a study of spatial heterogeneity in lung cancer. One entry per CDR3 protein results from TCRdb running MiXCR on the 5' RACE reads. The table shows 26,000 or so distinct CDR3 sequences, with over 10% occurring only once. The sequencing here drew on PBMCs, taken at surgery. All receptors derive from a female donor with early-stage non-small cell lung cancer. Each CDR3 is given with its conserved first and last residue.

V	J	CDR3
TRBV6-2/TRBV6-3	TRBJ2-7	CASSYGDRVYEQYF
TRBV20-1	TRBJ2-3	CSAWTSGSTDTQYF
TRBV7-9	TRBJ2-7	CASSSEVPTYEQYF
TRBV7-9	TRBJ2-1	CASSPVRTSGRVIHNEQFF
TRBV5-1	TRBJ2-3	CASRASIDTQYF
TRBV10-3	TRBJ1-1	CAISEKAQNTEAFF
TRBV12-3/TRBV12-4	TRBJ2-5	CATAPRTDGETQYF
TRBV2	TRBJ1-2	CASKETGIYGYTF
TRBV5-1	TRBJ2-1	CASSWGSGYNEQFF
TRBV3-1	TRBJ2-1	CASSYGLAGGSGYEQFF
TRBV4-1	TRBJ1-6	CASSQAVGQGRSGDSPLHF
TRBV7-2	TRBJ1-6	CASSLGPDRGSPLHF
TRBV18	TRBJ1-1	CASSPFSENTEAFF
TRBV15	TRBJ2-2	CATSRAVRQGAGELFF
TRBV7-3	TRBJ2-1	CASSLGLAGGSGAYNEQFF
TRBV3-1	TRBJ1-1	CASSQLQGVRTEAFF
TRBV18	TRBJ1-2	CASSPTTTNYGYTF
TRBV20-1	TRBJ2-5	CSASPGGLETQYF
TRBV15	TRBJ1-3	CATSREAGIATIYF
TRBV19	TRBJ1-2	CASEGQFSGYGYTF
TRBV12-3/TRBV12-4	TRBJ2-4	CASSSGGENIQYF
TRBV4-2	TRBJ1-5	CASSQDLGVRMGAVLQPQHF
TRBV11-2	TRBJ2-7	CASRVWGGSLYEQYF
TRBV30	TRBJ2-1	CACDPRNNEQFF
TRBV6-5	TRBJ1-2	CASYPGQASYYGYTF
TRBV6-2/TRBV6-3	TRBJ2-7	CASIPGTAFYEQYF
TRBV5-6	TRBJ2-7	CASSPTGQGYSYEQYF
TRBV18	TRBJ2-3	CASSWGPLNTDTQYF
TRBV6-6	TRBJ1-5	CASSYTIVTQQPQHF
TRBV19	TRBJ1-5	CASTQAWGSNQPQHF
TRBV12-3/TRBV12-4	TRBJ2-3	CASSQSAFTDTQYF
TRBV7-9	TRBJ1-4	CASSSTFTLDEKLFF
TRBV10-3	TRBJ2-3	CAISEDNRADTQYF
TRBV9	TRBJ1-1	CASSVDGVDPNTEAFF
TRBV6-1	TRBJ2-7	CASSEFLGGYEQYF
TRBV6-1	TRBJ1-4	CASSEGHGGRNEKLFF
TRBV10-3	TRBJ2-1	CAISDPPGGIYNEQFF
TRBV7-8	TRBJ2-7	CASSITGTVYEQYF
TRBV18	TRBJ2-4	CASSPGAAKNIQYF
TRBV27	TRBJ2-4	CASSFSGRGNIQYF
TRBV27	TRBJ2-2	CASSLKGGELFF
TRBV2	TRBJ2-5	CASSASGGSGTQYF
TRBV20-1	TRBJ1-4	CSAWVTTNEKLFF
TRBV7-7	TRBJ2-4	CASSYDLTLAKNIQYF
TRBV13	TRBJ1-1	CASSLWEIEAFF
TRBV7-9	TRBJ1-3	CASSTWTGSRNTIYF
TRBV4-3	TRBJ2-1	CASSQEGVVGGTYNEQFF